Sequencing of this T cell receptor (beta chain) was carried out in a study of blood T cell repertoires in COVID-19. Study details: Samples came from the United States, Italy and Spain, spanning acute and convalescent COVID-19.

Per the original data handling: Reference gene primer amplification gave estimated nucleated cell counts. Libraries were prepared by immunoSEQ multiplex PCR; TCRdb keeps only in-frame clonotypes and omits some of them. That table supplies the V and J calls and clone size; D and trimming were determined from the DNA. The sample shows roughly 200,000 clones, approximately 81% of them seen only once. CDR1 and CDR2 from the germline V gene are SNHLY and FYNNEI. This CDR3 has 14 residues. The trim removed 5 bases at V and 8 bases at J, leaving 6 bases unmatched. Source material: peripheral blood. This sequence was found in a human donor in a cohort sampled during active COVID-19. This rearrangement joins TRBV2 to TRBJ1-4, with 9 bases that match TRBD1. For the CDR3, the DNA is TGTGCCAGCAGTCTCGCCGGGACAGGGGAAAAACTGTTTTTT. Protein: CASSLAGTGEKLFF.